This T cell receptor beta chain was observed in a study of shared clonotypes between healthy human individuals. This CDR3 comprises 18 residues. CDR1 LGHNA and CDR2 YSLEER come from the germline V gene. V was trimmed by 3 bases and J by 1 base, leaving 22 bases between them. CD45RO-negative CD8 cells positively selected for CCR7 made up the naive population, which excluded terminally differentiated effector memory CD45RA+ cells. Donors comprised healthy HIV-negative adults lacking recent acute infections or vaccinations. Clones were sequenced by immunoSEQ multiplex PCR, and TCRdb holds only the in-frame ones, with some missing. This table holds around 1.9 million clones, under 95% found once.

The gene calls are TRBV4-3 and TRBJ2-7, with TRBD1 as a possible D gene (5 bases). The sequencing sample was made of naive CD8+ T cells from PBMCs. This sequence was found in a man aged 18 to 29 in good health. Some clones in this sample may be carry-over from other donors' samples. The CDR3 DNA sequence: TGCGCCAGCAGCCAGGCTATGCATCAGGGCGCCTCGTCCTACGAGCAGTACTTC. It codes for CASSQAMHQGASSYEQYF.